This TCR beta chain emerged from a study of regulatory T cells in long-lasting Graves disease. Study observations and caveats: The number of shared public clonotypes was higher in persistent patients (roughly 3,000) than new patients (roughly 970).

Through Arm-PCR of CDR3 regions and iRepertoire HTBI primers, TCR beta libraries were built. TCRdb called the multiplex PCR reads again in MiXCR, with one record for every CDR3 protein. The profile shows more than 300,000 distinct CDR3 sequences, less than 20% of them singletons. This clonotype was picked up many times. The antigen is undetermined. As for time point: newly diagnosed GD, antithyroid drugs for less than 3 months. RNA from PBMCs was the source of the TCR library. This TCR came from a female donor with Graves disease. The sequenced sample was peripheral blood mononuclear cells (PBMCs), obtained at new diagnosis, from a patient treated with antithyroid drugs.

Written as DNA, the CDR3 is TGTGCCAGCAGCTTAGGGCATTCTAGCAATCAGCCCCAGCATTTT. Translation gives CASSLGHSSNQPQHF. This chain joins TRBV11-2 and TRBJ1-5; D gene ambiguous. V was pared by 1 base and J by 0 bases, with 7 bases between. The CDR3 is made up of 15 amino acids. Germline assignment: CDR1 SGHAT and CDR2 FQNNGV. Filled out from reference TRBV11-2 and TRBJ1-5, the complete variable domain reads EAGVAQSPRYKIIEKRQSVAFWCNPISGHATLYWYQQILGQGPKLLIQFQNNGVVDDSQLPKDRFSAERLKGVDSTLKIQPAKLEDSAVYLCASSLGHSSNQPQHFGDGTRLSIL.